This TCR beta chain was identified in a study of blood T cell repertoires in COVID-19. Overall study context: Acute and convalescent COVID-19 specimens originated in the United States, Italy and Spain. T cells, B-cell-depleted T cells, or PBMCs supplied cDNA or gDNA.

Original data processing: Estimates of nucleated cell counts were drawn from the amplification of reference gene primers. Profiled with immunoSEQ multiplex PCR; TCRdb holds only in-frame clones, not every one. For V, J and clone size, that table is used; D and trimming come from the DNA. The sample shows some 250,000 clones, over 65% of them seen only once. The CDR3 runs 14 residues. From germline, CDR1 is LGHDT and CDR2 YNNKEL (reference sequence). Trimming shortened V by 4 bases and J by 2 bases, and 8 bases separated the two germline ends. This sequence originates from a woman aged 80 or older with acute or convalescent COVID-19. V usage is TRBV3-1 (or the pseudogene TRBV3-2) and J usage is TRBJ1-4; no definite D call. The sequenced material came from peripheral blood. The chain's CDR3 is CASSLRQTNEKLFF. CDR3 in DNA: TGTGCCAGCAGCCTCAGGCAGACTAATGAAAAACTGTTTTTT.